The clone carrying this TCR beta chain was found many times. Each CDR3 protein gets one entry after TCRdb re-called the multiplex PCR reads with MiXCR. The sample consists of 70,000 to 85,000 distinct CDR3 sequences, around 20% of them appearing once. These data are taken from a study of breast tumors, draining lymph nodes, adjacent tissues. Axillary draining lymph nodes of breast cancer patients supplied the node samples. CDR3 size: 14 residues. The V and J ends lost 0 bases and 2 bases respectively, with 5 bases between them. CDR1 is SGHTA and CDR2 is FQGTGA in the germline V gene. This chain joins TRBV7-3 and TRBJ2-1; weak D call: TRBD2 (5 bases). Sequenced: axillary lymph node tissue. The receptor was isolated from a female donor with breast cancer. Some clones in this sample may be carry-over from other donors' samples. CDR3 in DNA: TGTGCCAGCAGCTTAACTAGCGCCTACAATGAGCAGTTCTTC. Amino acids: CASSLTSAYNEQFF.